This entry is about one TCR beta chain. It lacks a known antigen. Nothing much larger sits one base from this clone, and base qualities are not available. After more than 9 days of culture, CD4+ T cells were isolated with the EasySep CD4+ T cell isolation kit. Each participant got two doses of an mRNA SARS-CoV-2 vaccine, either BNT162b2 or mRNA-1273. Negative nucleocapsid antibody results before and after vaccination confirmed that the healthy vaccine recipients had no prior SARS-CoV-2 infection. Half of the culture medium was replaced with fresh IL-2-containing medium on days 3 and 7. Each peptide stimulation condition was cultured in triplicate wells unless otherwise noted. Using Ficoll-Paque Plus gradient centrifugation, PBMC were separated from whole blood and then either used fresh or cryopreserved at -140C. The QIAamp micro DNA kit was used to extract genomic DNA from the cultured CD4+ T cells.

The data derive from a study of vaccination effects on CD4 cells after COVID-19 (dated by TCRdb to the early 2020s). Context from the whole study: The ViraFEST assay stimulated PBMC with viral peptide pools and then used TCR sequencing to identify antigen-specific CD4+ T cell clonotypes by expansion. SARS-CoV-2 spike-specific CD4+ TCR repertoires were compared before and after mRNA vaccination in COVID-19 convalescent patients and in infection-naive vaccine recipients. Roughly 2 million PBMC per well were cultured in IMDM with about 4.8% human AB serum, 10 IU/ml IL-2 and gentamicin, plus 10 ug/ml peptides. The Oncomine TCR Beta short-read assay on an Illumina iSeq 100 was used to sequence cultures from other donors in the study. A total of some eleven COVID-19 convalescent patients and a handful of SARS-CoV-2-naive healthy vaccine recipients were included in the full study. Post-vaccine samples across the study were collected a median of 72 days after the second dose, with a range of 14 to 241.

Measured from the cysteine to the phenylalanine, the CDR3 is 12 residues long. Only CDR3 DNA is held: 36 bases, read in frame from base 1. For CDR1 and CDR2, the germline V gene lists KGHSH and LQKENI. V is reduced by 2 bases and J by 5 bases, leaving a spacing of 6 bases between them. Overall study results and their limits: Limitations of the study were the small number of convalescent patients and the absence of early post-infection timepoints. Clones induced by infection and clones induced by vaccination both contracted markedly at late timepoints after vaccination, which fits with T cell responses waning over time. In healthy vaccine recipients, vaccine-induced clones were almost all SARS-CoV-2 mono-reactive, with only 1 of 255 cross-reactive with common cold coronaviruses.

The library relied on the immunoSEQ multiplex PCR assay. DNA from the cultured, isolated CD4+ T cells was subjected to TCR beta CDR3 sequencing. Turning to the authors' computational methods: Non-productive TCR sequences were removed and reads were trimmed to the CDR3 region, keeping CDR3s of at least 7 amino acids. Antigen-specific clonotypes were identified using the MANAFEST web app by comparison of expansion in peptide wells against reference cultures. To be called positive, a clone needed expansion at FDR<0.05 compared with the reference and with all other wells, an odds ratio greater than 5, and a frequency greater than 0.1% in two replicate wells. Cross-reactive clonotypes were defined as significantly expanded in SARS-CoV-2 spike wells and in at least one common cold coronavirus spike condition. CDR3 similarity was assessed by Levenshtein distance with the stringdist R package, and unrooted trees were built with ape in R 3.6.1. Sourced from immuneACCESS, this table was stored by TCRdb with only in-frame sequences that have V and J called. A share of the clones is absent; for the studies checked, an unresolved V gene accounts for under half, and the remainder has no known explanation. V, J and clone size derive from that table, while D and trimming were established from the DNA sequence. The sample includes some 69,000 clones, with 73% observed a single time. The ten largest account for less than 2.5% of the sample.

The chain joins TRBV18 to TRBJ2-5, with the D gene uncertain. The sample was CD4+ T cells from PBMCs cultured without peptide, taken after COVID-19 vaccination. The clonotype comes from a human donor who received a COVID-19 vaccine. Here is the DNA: TGTGCCAGCTCACCAGGGCCGGAGACCCAGTACTTC. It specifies CASSPGPETQYF. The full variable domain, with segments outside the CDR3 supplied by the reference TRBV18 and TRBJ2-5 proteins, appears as NAGVMQNPRHLVRRRGQEARLRCSPMKGHSHVYWYRQLPEEGLKFMVYLQKENIIDESGMPKERFSAEFPKEGPSILRIQQVVRGDSAAYFCASSPGPETQYFGPGTRLLVL.